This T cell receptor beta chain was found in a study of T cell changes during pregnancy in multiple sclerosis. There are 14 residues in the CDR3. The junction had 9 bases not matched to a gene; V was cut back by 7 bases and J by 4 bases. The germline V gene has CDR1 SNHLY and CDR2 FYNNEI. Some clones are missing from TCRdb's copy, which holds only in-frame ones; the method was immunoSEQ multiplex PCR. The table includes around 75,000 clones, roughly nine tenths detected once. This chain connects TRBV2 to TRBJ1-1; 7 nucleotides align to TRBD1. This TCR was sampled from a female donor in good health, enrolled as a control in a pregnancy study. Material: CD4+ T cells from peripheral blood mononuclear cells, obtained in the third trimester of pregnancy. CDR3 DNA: TGTGCCAGCACCACCAGGGGGTCGGTCACTGAAGCTTTCTTT. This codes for CASTTRGSVTEAFF.